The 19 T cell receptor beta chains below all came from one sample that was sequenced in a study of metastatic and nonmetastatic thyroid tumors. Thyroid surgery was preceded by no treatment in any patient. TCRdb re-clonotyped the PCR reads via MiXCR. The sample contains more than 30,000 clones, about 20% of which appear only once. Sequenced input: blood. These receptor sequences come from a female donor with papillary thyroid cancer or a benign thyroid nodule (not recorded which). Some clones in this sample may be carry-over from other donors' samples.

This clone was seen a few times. CDR3 sequence (DNA): TGTGCCAGCAGCTTAAGAGGGGAGCAGTTCTTC. Its translation: CASSLRGEQFF. The chain couples TRBV7-8 to TRBJ2-1; D may be TRBD2 (5 bases). Germline V gene sequence: CDR1 SGHVS, CDR2 FQNEAQ. V was clipped by 2 bases and J by 10 bases, with 6 bases between them. The CDR3 loop spans 11 amino acids.

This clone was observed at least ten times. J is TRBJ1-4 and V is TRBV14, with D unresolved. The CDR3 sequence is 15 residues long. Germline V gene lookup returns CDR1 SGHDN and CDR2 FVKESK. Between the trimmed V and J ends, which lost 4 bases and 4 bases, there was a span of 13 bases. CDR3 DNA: TGTGCCAGCAGCCCGGCCGACGGGGTTAATGAAAAACTGTTTTTT. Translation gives CASSPADGVNEKLFF.

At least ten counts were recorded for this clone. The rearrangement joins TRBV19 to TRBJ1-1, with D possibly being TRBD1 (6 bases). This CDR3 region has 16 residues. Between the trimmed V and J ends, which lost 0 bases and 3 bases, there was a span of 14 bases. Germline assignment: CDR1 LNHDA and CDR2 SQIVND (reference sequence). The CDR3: CASSIDRGAPDTEAFF. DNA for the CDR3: TGTGCCAGTAGTATAGATAGGGGGGCGCCGGACACTGAAGCTTTCTTT.

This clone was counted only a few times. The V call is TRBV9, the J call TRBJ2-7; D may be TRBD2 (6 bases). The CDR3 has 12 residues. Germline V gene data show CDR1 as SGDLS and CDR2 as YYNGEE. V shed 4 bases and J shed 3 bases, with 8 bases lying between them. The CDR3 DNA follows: TGTGCCAGCAGCCGGGACTTCTACGAGCAGTACTTC. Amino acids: CASSRDFYEQYF.

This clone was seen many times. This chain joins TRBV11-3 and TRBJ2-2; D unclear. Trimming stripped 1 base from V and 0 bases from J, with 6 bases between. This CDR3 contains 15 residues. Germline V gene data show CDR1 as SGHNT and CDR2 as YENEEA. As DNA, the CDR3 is TGTGCCAGCAGCTTAGGGCAGCCGAACACCGGGGAGCTGTTTTTT. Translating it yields CASSLGQPNTGELFF.

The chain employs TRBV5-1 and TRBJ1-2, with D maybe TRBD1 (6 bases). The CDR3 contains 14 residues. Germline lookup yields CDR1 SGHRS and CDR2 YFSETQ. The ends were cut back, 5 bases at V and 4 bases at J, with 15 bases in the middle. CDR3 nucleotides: TGCGCCAGCAGAGAGGGGGGCCCGGGCTATGGCTACACCTTC. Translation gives CASREGGPGYGYTF.

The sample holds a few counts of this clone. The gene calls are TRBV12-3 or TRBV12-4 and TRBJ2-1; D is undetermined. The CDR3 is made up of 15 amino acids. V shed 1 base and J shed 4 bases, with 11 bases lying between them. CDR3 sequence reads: CASSLEMSEYNEQFF. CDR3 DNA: TGTGCCAGCAGTTTAGAAATGTCCGAATACAATGAGCAGTTCTTC.

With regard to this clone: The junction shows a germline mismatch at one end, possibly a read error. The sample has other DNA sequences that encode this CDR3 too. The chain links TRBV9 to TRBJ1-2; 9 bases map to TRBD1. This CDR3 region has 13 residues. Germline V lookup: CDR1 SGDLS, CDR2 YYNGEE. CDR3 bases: TGTGCCAGCAGCGGCGACAGGGGGTATGGCTACACTTTC. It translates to CASSGDRGYGYTF.

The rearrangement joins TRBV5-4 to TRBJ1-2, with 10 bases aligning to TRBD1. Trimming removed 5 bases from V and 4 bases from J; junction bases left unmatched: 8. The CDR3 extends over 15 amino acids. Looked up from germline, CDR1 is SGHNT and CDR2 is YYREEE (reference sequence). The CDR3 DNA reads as TGTGCCAGCAGTTCTCAGACAGGGGGCGGCTATGGCTACACCTTC. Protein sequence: CASSSQTGGGYGYTF.

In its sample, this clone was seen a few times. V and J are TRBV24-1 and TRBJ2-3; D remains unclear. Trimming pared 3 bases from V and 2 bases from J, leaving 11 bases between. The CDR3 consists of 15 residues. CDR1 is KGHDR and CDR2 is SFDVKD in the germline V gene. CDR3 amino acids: CATSDPGSYTDTQYF. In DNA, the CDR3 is TGTGCCACCAGTGATCCCGGGTCTTACACAGATACGCAGTATTTT.

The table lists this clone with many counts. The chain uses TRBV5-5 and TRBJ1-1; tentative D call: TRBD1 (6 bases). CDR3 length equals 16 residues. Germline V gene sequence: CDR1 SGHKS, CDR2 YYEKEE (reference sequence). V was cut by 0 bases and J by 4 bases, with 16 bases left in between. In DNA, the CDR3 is TGTGCCAGCAGCTTGGGGGTAGGGGAACAGGGCACTGAAGCTTTCTTT. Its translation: CASSLGVGEQGTEAFF.

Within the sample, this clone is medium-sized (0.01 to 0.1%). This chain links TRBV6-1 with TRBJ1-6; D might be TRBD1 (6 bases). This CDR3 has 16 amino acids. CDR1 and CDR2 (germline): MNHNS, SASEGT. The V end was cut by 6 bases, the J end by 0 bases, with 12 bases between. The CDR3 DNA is TGTGCCAGCAGGCCAGGGGAAAGCTCCTATAATTCACCCCTCCACTTT. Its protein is CASRPGESSYNSPLHF.

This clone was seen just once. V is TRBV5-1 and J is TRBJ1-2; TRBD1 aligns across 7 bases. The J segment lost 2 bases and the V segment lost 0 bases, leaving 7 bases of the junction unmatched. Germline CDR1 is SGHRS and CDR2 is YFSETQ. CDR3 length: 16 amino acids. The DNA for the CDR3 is TGCGCCAGCAGCTTGGGGCCGGGACAGTTAAACTATGGCTACACCTTC. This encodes CASSLGPGQLNYGYTF.

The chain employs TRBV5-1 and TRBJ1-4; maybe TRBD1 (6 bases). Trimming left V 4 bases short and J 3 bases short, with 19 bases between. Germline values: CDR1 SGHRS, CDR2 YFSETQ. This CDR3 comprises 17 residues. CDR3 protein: CASSQGTKKGANEKLFF. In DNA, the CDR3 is TGCGCCAGCAGCCAGGGGACAAAAAAAGGGGCTAATGAAAAACTGTTTTTT. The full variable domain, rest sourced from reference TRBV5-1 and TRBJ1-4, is KAGVTQTPRYLIKTRGQQVTLSCSPISGHRSVSWYQQTPGQGLQFLFEYFSETQRNKGNFPGRFSGRQFSNSRSEMNVSTLELGDSALYLCASSQGTKKGANEKLFFGSGTQLSVL.

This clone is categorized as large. The CDR3 bases are TGTGCCACCAGCAGGTACGGGGGAGAAGAGCAGTTCTTC. This codes for CATSRYGGEEQFF. The chain joins TRBV15 to TRBJ2-1; TRBD2 might be the D (6 bases). The CDR3 length is 13 residues. V was cut by 3 bases and J by 10 bases, with 13 bases left in between. Germline V gene sequence: CDR1 LNHNV, CDR2 YYDKDF (reference sequence).

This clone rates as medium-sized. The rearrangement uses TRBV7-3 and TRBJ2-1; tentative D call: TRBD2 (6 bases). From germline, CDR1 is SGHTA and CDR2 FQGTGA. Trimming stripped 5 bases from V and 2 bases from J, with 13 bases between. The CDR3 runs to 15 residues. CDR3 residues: CASSNGGATYNEQFF. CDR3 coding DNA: TGTGCCAGCAGCAACGGCGGGGCCACCTACAATGAGCAGTTCTTC.

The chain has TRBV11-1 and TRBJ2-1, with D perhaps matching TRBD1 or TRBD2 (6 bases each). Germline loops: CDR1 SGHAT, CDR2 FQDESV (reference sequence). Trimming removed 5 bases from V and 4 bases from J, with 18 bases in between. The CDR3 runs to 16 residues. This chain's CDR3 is CASSLFLRGPYNEQFF. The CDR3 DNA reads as TGTGCCAGCAGCCTTTTTCTCCGGGGGCCTTACAATGAGCAGTTCTTC.

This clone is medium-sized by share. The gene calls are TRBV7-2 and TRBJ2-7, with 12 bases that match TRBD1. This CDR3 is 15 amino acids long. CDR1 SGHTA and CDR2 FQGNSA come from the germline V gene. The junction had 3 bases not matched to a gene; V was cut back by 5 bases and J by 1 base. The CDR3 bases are TGTGCCAGCAGCATGGGACAGGGGGCTTCCTACGAGCAGTACTTC. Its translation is CASSMGQGASYEQYF.

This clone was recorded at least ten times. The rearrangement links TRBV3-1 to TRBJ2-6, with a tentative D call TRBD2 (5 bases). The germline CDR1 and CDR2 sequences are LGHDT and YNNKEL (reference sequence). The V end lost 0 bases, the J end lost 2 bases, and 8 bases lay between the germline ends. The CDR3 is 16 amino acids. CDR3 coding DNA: TGTGCCAGCAGCCAAGAAAGGCGGGCTGGGGCCAACGTCCTGACTTTC. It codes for CASSQERRAGANVLTF. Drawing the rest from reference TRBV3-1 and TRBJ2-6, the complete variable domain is DTAVSQTPKYLVTQMGNDKSIKCEQNLGHDTMYWYKQDSKKFLKIMFSYNNKELIINETVPNRFSPKSPDKAHLNLHINSLELGDSAVYFCASSQERRAGANVLTFGAGSRLTVL.